This T cell receptor (beta chain) was observed in a study of blood T cell repertoires in COVID-19. Study overall: Specimens from acute and convalescent COVID-19 originated in the United States, Italy and Spain.

The CDR3 has 17 residues. The V gene's germline CDR1 is LNHNV and CDR2 YYDKDF (reference sequence). With V trimmed by 1 base and J by 4 bases, 10 bases remained unmatched. This clone showed up just a few times. The assay was immunoSEQ multiplex PCR, and TCRdb's table has in-frame clones only and misses some. The sample comprises about 120,000 clones, around 80% of which are singletons, and more than 1.5% rests with the top ten. Sequencing was done on a sample of peripheral blood. This sequence joins TRBV15 and TRBJ2-3; TRBD2 matches at 8 bases. The receptor's source is a man between 65 and 80 years old with acute or convalescent COVID-19. This chain's CDR3 is CATSRGIRGGRADTQYF. The CDR3, as DNA: TGTGCCACCAGCAGAGGGATACGGGGGGGCAGGGCAGATACGCAGTATTTT.